The present TCR beta chain was sequenced within a study of T-cell memory formation after mild COVID-19. TCRdb processed the 5' RACE reads anew with MiXCR; each CDR3 protein has one entry. Among some 490,000 distinct CDR3 sequences listed, 18% were seen once. The CDR3 is made up of 13 amino acids. V was clipped by 0 bases and J by 3 bases; unmatched bases: 1. Germline lookup yields CDR1 DFQATT and CDR2 SNEGSKA (reference sequence). Study-wide results and caveats: Researchers found some responding clones in pre-infection memory, a sign that cross-reactive memory joined.

This clonotype was recorded at least ten times. Its specificity is unknown. The specimen sequenced was PBMCs or a T cell subset sorted from them (not recorded which). The chain links TRBV20-1 to TRBJ2-7; 8 nucleotides match TRBD1. This clonotype was obtained from an adult woman who had mild COVID-19 (a few samples of this study predate the infection). Cell type and time point are not known. CDR3 residues: CSAREDRDYEQYF. The CDR3 DNA reads TGCAGTGCTAGAGAGGACAGGGACTACGAGCAGTACTTC.